One sample yielded the 32 T cell receptor beta chains listed below, sequenced in a study of regulatory T cells in long-lasting Graves disease. Sequencing libraries for TCR beta were prepared with iRepertoire HTBI primers and Arm-PCR of CDR3 regions. A single record per CDR3 protein comes from TCRdb applying MiXCR to the multiplex PCR reads. The table includes around 470,000 distinct CDR3 sequences, 14% detected once. Stated time point: newly diagnosed GD, antithyroid drugs for less than 3 months. Making the TCR library involved RNA that had been extracted from PBMCs. These sequences were also reported in another study, on T cells in Graves' hyperthyroidism and ophthalmopathy.

The input for sequencing was peripheral blood mononuclear cells (PBMCs), taken at new diagnosis, from a patient treated with antithyroid drugs. The receptors shown here come from a woman between 50 and 59 years old with Graves disease.

The chain couples TRBV11-2 to TRBJ2-2; maybe TRBD2 (5 bases). From germline, CDR1 is SGHAT and CDR2 FQNNGV. The CDR3 has 16 residues. Trimming cost V 5 bases and J 0 bases, with 13 bases left between them. CDR3 residues: CASSLRGFANTGELFF. In nucleotides, the CDR3 is TGTGCCAGCAGCCTCCGCGGGTTCGCGAACACCGGGGAGCTGTTTTTT.

This clonotype was observed at least ten times. The chain joins TRBV28 to TRBJ2-3; 10 bases align to TRBD1. The length of the CDR3 is 16 residues. The V and J ends lost 6 bases and 1 base, in that order; junction bases with no gene match: 7. The germline V gene encodes CDR1 MDHEN and CDR2 SYDVKM. CDR3: CASRGTGAGGTDTQYF. Written as DNA, the CDR3 is TGTGCCAGCAGGGGGACAGGGGCGGGGGGCACAGATACGCAGTATTTT. The variable domain in full, completed from reference TRBV28 and TRBJ2-3, reads DVKVTQSSRYLVKRTGEKVFLECVQDMDHENMFWYRQDPGLGLRLIYFSYDVKMKEKGDIPEGYSVSREKKERFSLILESASTNQTSMYLCASRGTGAGGTDTQYFGPGTRLTVL.

This sequence joins TRBV29-1 and TRBJ1-1; D remains ambiguous. V gave up 4 bases and J gave up 4 bases, with 13 bases separating them. Germline V gene data show CDR1 as SQVTM and CDR2 as ANQGSEA. The CDR3 spans 13 residues. The DNA of the CDR3 is TGCAGCGTTGTTATTACAGAGGGCACTGAAGCTTTCTTT. Protein product: CSVVITEGTEAFF.

The chain recombines TRBV2 with TRBJ1-4, with D perhaps TRBD1 (5 bases). The germline V gene encodes CDR1 SNHLY and CDR2 FYNNEI. The V and J ends lost 10 bases and 3 bases respectively, with 12 bases between them. The CDR3 totals 13 residues. The chain's CDR3 is CATGADPNEKLFF. For the CDR3, the DNA is TGTGCCACCGGGGCGGACCCTAATGAAAAACTGTTTTTT.

This clonotype was observed a handful of times. The chain carries TRBV19 and TRBJ2-6; maybe TRBD2 (5 bases). V lost 10 bases to trimming and J lost 2 bases, with 15 bases between them. The CDR3 consists of 15 residues. CDR1 LNHDA and CDR2 SQIVND come from the germline V gene (reference sequence). The CDR3 sequence is CAIKKRVPGANVLTF. CDR3 DNA: TGTGCCATCAAAAAGAGGGTACCTGGGGCCAACGTCCTGACTTTC.

The sample holds a few counts of this clonotype. CDR3 DNA: TGCGCCAGCAGCCAAGTGGGTCTATTAAAGGTTGCCGTGCAGTTCTTC. It yields the protein CASSQVGLLKVAVQFF. The rearrangement links TRBV4-1 to TRBJ2-1; unclear D gene. Trimming cost V 1 base and J 12 bases, with 22 bases left between them. Germline CDR1 and CDR2: MGHRA and YSYEKL. The CDR3 length is 16 residues.

This clonotype was counted ten times or more. V and J are TRBV4-1 and TRBJ2-5; D tentatively reads TRBD1 or TRBD2 (5 bases each). This CDR3 comprises 16 residues. Trimming stripped 3 bases from V and 5 bases from J, with 19 bases between. Germline V lookup: CDR1 MGHRA, CDR2 YSYEKL. The CDR3 loop reads CASSQAAGTGGETQYF. The CDR3 DNA follows: TGCGCCAGCAGCCAGGCGGCGGGCACAGGTGGGGAGACCCAGTACTTC.

This clonotype occurred many times. This chain joins TRBV30 and TRBJ1-5, with 8 bases matching TRBD1. The CDR3 is 15 residues long. With V trimmed by 3 bases and J by 6 bases, 10 bases remained unmatched. CDR1 and CDR2 from the germline V gene are GTSNPN and SVGIG (reference sequence). The CDR3 here is CAWSNPTRGLQPQHF. CDR3 coding DNA: TGTGCCTGGAGCAACCCCACCAGGGGGCTTCAGCCCCAGCATTTT.

This clonotype occurred a few times. This chain uses TRBV9 with TRBJ1-2; D is unclear. The CDR3 is 14 amino acids. Germline CDR1 is SGDLS and CDR2 is YYNGEE. V shed 0 bases and J shed 8 bases, with 14 bases lying between them. This CDR3 reads CASSVGGGIKGYTF. The CDR3, as DNA: TGTGCCAGCAGCGTAGGAGGAGGGATCAAGGGCTACACCTTC.

The sample holds many counts of this clonotype. The J gene is TRBJ2-1, the V gene TRBV3-1, with 10 positions matching TRBD2. The germline gives CDR1 LGHDT, CDR2 YNNKEL (reference sequence). The CDR3 is 17 residues long. V was clipped by 1 base and J by 8 bases; unmatched bases: 11. The CDR3, as DNA: TGTGCCAGCAGCCAAGTGTCTAGCGGGAGCTGGAGGGATGAGCAGTTCTTC. Amino acids: CASSQVSSGSWRDEQFF.

Ten or more counts support this clonotype. The chain is built from TRBV29-1 and TRBJ2-5; D ambiguous. Germline V gene sequence: CDR1 SQVTM, CDR2 ANQGSEA. The CDR3 extends over 13 amino acids. Between the trimmed V and J ends, which lost 4 bases and 7 bases, there was a span of 16 bases. The CDR3 sequence is CSVGVGSGGTQYF. Written as DNA, the CDR3 is TGCAGCGTTGGGGTCGGGTCCGGTGGGACCCAGTACTTC.

In its sample, this clonotype was seen many times. The V and J genes are TRBV18 and TRBJ2-5; TRBD2 aligns across 8 bases. The CDR3 runs 15 residues. V lost 2 bases to trimming and J lost 0 bases; unmatched junction nucleotides: 2. Germline-derived CDR1 and CDR2 are KGHSH and LQKENI. DNA of the CDR3: TGTGCCAGCTCACCAACTAGCGGATACCAAGAGACCCAGTACTTC. As protein: CASSPTSGYQETQYF.

This chain uses TRBV19 with TRBJ2-2, with D hard to call. The CDR3 loop spans 15 amino acids. The V gene's germline CDR1 is LNHDA and CDR2 SQIVND (reference sequence). Between the trimmed V and J ends, which lost 5 bases and 0 bases, there was a span of 10 bases. CDR3 region: CASSPVFSNTGELFF. DNA for the CDR3: TGTGCCAGTAGTCCGGTATTCTCGAACACCGGGGAGCTGTTTTTT.

This clonotype was counted ten times or more. The chain employs TRBV10-3 and TRBJ2-1; 8 nucleotides agree with TRBD2. CDR3 length: 16 residues. CDR1 and CDR2 (germline): ENHRY, SYGVKD. J gave up 9 bases and V 5 bases, and 15 bases lay outside the gene matches. This chain's CDR3 is CAISNSRGLGGGEQFF. In nucleotides, the CDR3 is TGTGCCATCAGTAACTCCAGGGGACTAGGTGGCGGTGAGCAGTTCTTC.

The chain is built from TRBV9 and TRBJ2-2, with D unresolved. Per the germline V gene, CDR1 is SGDLS and CDR2 is YYNGEE. Trimming took 4 bases from V and 5 from J, leaving 21 bases between them. The CDR3 spans 17 residues. The CDR3 DNA sequence: TGTGCCAGCAGCTCCCCTAAAGAAAGAGTCTGGACCGGGGAGCTGTTTTTT. It translates to CASSSPKERVWTGELFF.

This clonotype was found many times. The chain uses TRBV12-3 or TRBV12-4 and TRBJ2-7; either TRBD1 or TRBD2 may supply D (5 bases each). V was clipped by 6 bases and J by 3 bases, with 12 bases between them. The CDR3 is 13 residues long. The CDR3 nucleotides read TGTGCCAGCAGCCACGGGGCGGACTACGAGCAGTACTTC. Its protein is CASSHGADYEQYF.

The chain couples TRBV20-1 to TRBJ2-1; TRBD1 might be the D (7 bases). CDR1 DFQATT and CDR2 SNEGSKA come from the germline V gene (reference sequence). With 3 bases removed from V and 9 bases from J, the gap between germline ends came to 21 bases. This CDR3 has 15 amino acids. DNA for the CDR3: TGCAGTGCTAGCGCGGGCAGGGGGGTGTACGGTGAGCAGTTCTTC. Its protein product is CSASAGRGVYGEQFF.

The CDR3 DNA sequence: TGTGCCAGCAGACCCTCGATGAGCGTCGGGGAGCTGTTTTTT. Amino acids: CASRPSMSVGELFF. The chain links TRBV12-3 or TRBV12-4 to TRBJ2-2; D unresolved. This CDR3 is built from 14 residues. With 6 bases removed from V and 7 bases from J, the gap between germline ends came to 15 bases.

To note about this clonotype: The germline gene is not matched at one end of the junction; a read error may be the cause. The chain employs TRBV6-1 and TRBJ2-1, with D perhaps TRBD2 (5 bases). Germline CDR1 and CDR2: MNHNS and SASEGT. The CDR3 spans 17 residues. The CDR3 DNA sequence: TGTACCAGCAGTGAATACATCGGGAAGGTAACCTACAATGAGCAGTTCTTC. It is translated as CTSSEYIGKVTYNEQFF.

For this clonotype: A read error may explain this, as a much larger clone is one base away. The CDR3 reads CANRTTVDRATETQYF. CDR3 bases: TGTGCCAACAGAACGACCGTGGACAGGGCCACAGAGACCCAGTACTTC. This rearrangement joins TRBV27 to TRBJ2-5; 8 positions agree with TRBD1. The CDR3 spans 16 residues. The trim removed 10 bases at V and 4 bases at J, leaving 17 bases unmatched. The germline CDR1 and CDR2 sequences are MNHEY and SMNVEV (reference sequence).

Note on this clonotype: This likely traces to a read error, being one base from a far larger clone. The chain carries TRBV28 and TRBJ2-1, with 7 bases matching TRBD1. The germline CDR1 and CDR2 sequences are MDHEN and SYDVKM. CDR3 length: 14 residues. V gave up 6 bases and J gave up 0 bases; unmatched junction bases: 2. In DNA form, the CDR3 reads TGTGCCAGCAGAGGGGACAGCTCCTACAATGAGCAGTTCTTC. Translating gives CASRGDSSYNEQFF.

The chain has TRBV6-1 and TRBJ2-7, with 14 bases matching TRBD2. The germline V gene has CDR1 MNHNS and CDR2 SASEGT. The CDR3 sequence is 15 residues long. Losses at the gene ends were 8 bases for V and 2 bases for J; bases not matched to a gene: 5. CDR3 loop: CASRRGLAGAYEQYF. In DNA, the CDR3 is TGTGCCAGCCGCCGGGGACTAGCGGGAGCCTACGAGCAGTACTTC.

This clonotype was observed a handful of times. The chain uses TRBV18 and TRBJ2-1, with D maybe TRBD1 (5 bases). Germline loops: CDR1 KGHSH, CDR2 LQKENI. This CDR3 region has 16 residues. Trimming left V 2 bases short and J 4 bases short, with 15 bases between. CDR3 in amino acids: CASSPKSPDRYNEQFF. CDR3 in DNA: TGTGCCAGCTCACCAAAAAGCCCCGACAGATACAATGAGCAGTTCTTC.

This chain uses TRBV20-1 with TRBJ2-7, with a tentative D call TRBD1 (6 bases). Germline CDR1 DFQATT, CDR2 SNEGSKA (reference sequence). Trimming took 1 base from V and 3 from J, leaving 22 bases between them. This CDR3 region has 17 residues. CDR3 in DNA: TGCAGTGCTAGAGGGACAGCGCAAAAAAAGCCTCTCTACGAGCAGTACTTC. It translates to CSARGTAQKKPLYEQYF.

This clonotype has at least ten counts. The CDR3 DNA follows: TGTGCCTGGAGTGTACGCCCGGTTCTCGACGAGCAGTACTTC. Protein product: CAWSVRPVLDEQYF. The chain recombines TRBV30 with TRBJ2-7; D is undetermined. CDR1 is GTSNPN and CDR2 is SVGIG in the germline V gene (reference sequence). V gave up 0 bases and J gave up 5 bases, with 14 bases separating them. This CDR3 comprises 14 residues.

Comment on this clonotype: Its ends do not fully match the called genes, so a read error is possible. The V call is TRBV7-7, the J call TRBJ2-7, with 7 bases matching TRBD2. The CDR3 contains 15 residues. Germline CDR1 SSHAT, CDR2 FNYEAQ (reference sequence). The CDR3 here is CASSLTSDNTYEQYF. Here the CDR3 DNA reads TGTGCTAGCAGCCTCACTAGCGACAACACCTACGAGCAGTACTTC.

This clonotype was observed many times. The chain's CDR3 is CASSLYLQSSYNSPLHF. The DNA of the CDR3 is TGTGCCAGCAGTTTATATCTCCAGAGCTCCTATAATTCACCCCTCCACTTT. This rearrangement joins TRBV28 to TRBJ1-6; D not certain. CDR1 is MDHEN, CDR2 SYDVKM, per germline. The V end was cut by 1 base, the J end by 0 bases, with 10 bases between. This CDR3 is 17 amino acids long.

Concerning this clonotype itself: This sequence may be a read error, since a much larger clone differs from it by one base. The chain links TRBV11-1 to TRBJ2-1; no clear D. Trimming pared 0 bases from V and 0 bases from J, leaving 18 bases between. CDR3 size: 19 residues. Germline-derived CDR1 and CDR2 are SGHAT and FQDESV (reference sequence). The CDR3 spells CASSLALRGAESSYNEQFF. The CDR3 coding sequence is TGTGCCAGCAGCTTAGCCCTCCGAGGAGCTGAAAGCTCCTACAATGAGCAGTTCTTC.

As regards this clonotype: Only one base separates this from a far larger clonotype, so it likely reflects a read error. The chain combines TRBV6-5 with TRBJ2-7; 7 bases line up with TRBD2. The CDR3 covers 14 residues. Germline V gene data show CDR1 as MNHEY and CDR2 as SVGAGI. Here the CDR3 reads CDSSSWEGHYEQYF. The CDR3 nucleotides are TGTGACAGCAGTTCGTGGGAGGGCCACTACGAGCAGTACTTC.

The sample holds many counts of this clonotype. The CDR3 sequence is CASTSLPYEQYF. DNA of the CDR3: TGTGCCAGTACTAGCTTGCCCTACGAGCAGTACTTC. The V and J genes are TRBV28 and TRBJ2-7, with D possibly matching TRBD2 (6 bases). The CDR3 is 12 amino acids. Germline V gene data show CDR1 as MDHEN and CDR2 as SYDVKM. V dropped 9 bases and J dropped 2 bases, with 11 bases sitting between them.

The chain employs TRBV5-1 and TRBJ1-4, with a tentative D call TRBD1 (6 bases). The V and J ends lost 0 bases and 8 bases respectively, with 20 bases between them. Germline-derived CDR1 and CDR2 are SGHRS and YFSETQ. The CDR3 extends over 17 amino acids. The CDR3 loop is CASSLGGSAGEGEKLFF. DNA for the CDR3: TGCGCCAGCAGCTTGGGTGGCTCGGCAGGGGAAGGGGAAAAACTGTTTTTT.

Ten or more counts support this clonotype. This chain uses TRBV11-2 with TRBJ2-3, with unresolved D. Germline loops: CDR1 SGHAT, CDR2 FQNNGV. The CDR3 spans 12 residues. The ends were cut back, 4 bases at V and 5 bases at J, with 7 bases in the middle. The CDR3 DNA reads TGTGCCAGCAGCTGGAACGAAGATACGCAGTATTTT. This gives the protein CASSWNEDTQYF.